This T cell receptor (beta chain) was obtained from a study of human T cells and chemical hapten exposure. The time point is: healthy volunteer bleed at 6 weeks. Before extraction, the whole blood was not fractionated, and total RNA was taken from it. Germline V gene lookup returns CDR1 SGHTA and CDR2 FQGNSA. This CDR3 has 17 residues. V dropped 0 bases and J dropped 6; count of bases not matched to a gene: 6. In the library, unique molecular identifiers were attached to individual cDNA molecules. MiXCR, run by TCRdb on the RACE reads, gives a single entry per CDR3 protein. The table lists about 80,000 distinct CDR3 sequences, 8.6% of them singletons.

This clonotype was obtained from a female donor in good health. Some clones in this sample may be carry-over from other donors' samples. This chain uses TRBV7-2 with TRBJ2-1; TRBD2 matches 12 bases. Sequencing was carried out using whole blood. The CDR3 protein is CASSLAPLAGGVNEQFF. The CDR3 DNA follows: TGTGCCAGCAGCTTAGCCCCGCTAGCGGGGGGGGTCAATGAGCAGTTCTTC.